Sequencing of this TCR beta chain was carried out in a study of T cell responses to AZD1222 COVID-19 vaccine. Whole-study context: Analyses pooled second doses at about 4 or about 12 weeks.

J lost 3 bases, V lost 6 bases, and 7 bases had no gene match. CDR1 and CDR2 from the germline V gene are SGHTA and FQGNSA. The CDR3 consists of 14 residues. Measured with immunoSEQ multiplex PCR; TCRdb has only the in-frame clones, and not every one. The table records roughly 92,000 clones, roughly 90% of them present only once. Study conclusions and caveats: Two AZD1222 doses significantly raised spike-specific TCR breadth and depth over controls. The donor cohort was predominantly white British with a female majority, and clonal diversity may have been underestimated.

Turning to this clone: Its matching antigen is unknown.

The sequence was collected from an adult in good health. Here the sequenced sample was peripheral blood, taken on day 0 of AZD1222 vaccination. The rearrangement uses TRBV7-2 and TRBJ2-7; 8 bases align to TRBD2. CDR3 amino acids: CASRFSGAGYEQYF. The DNA for the CDR3 is TGTGCCAGCAGGTTTAGCGGGGCGGGCTACGAGCAGTACTTC.